The 26 T cell receptor beta chains in this list originate from one sample, sequenced in a study of T cells in localized non-small cell lung cancer. TCRdb's table, derived via immunoSEQ multiplex PCR, lists solely in-frame clones and lacks some. There are roughly 24,000 clones in the sample; 91% occur only once, and 4% to 5% lies in the top ten. The starting material was peripheral blood, obtained before any cancer treatment. These receptors all stem from a female donor of 60 years or more with stage II squamous cell lung carcinoma.

This clone was counted once. V is TRBV5-1 and J is TRBJ2-1, with 14 bases matching TRBD2. After removal of 3 bases from V and 0 bases from J, the junction contained 5 bases not matched to a gene. Looked up from germline, CDR1 is SGHRS and CDR2 is YFSETQ. CDR3 length: 18 amino acids. In DNA, the CDR3 is TGCGCCAGCAGCTCCCGGACTAGCGGGGGGTCCTCCTACAATGAGCAGTTCTTC. Translated, it gives CASSSRTSGGSSYNEQFF.

The rearrangement joins TRBV28 to TRBJ2-1; the D gene is possibly TRBD1 (6 bases). This CDR3 is built from 16 residues. Germline values: CDR1 MDHEN, CDR2 SYDVKM. V dropped 2 bases and J dropped 8 bases, with 19 bases sitting between them. The CDR3 spells CASSLVGALNGYEQFF. CDR3 nucleotides: TGTGCCAGCAGTTTAGTGGGGGCCCTTAATGGCTATGAGCAGTTCTTC.

The gene calls are TRBV6-1 and TRBJ2-3; a possible D gene is TRBD1 (6 bases). The CDR3 is made up of 16 amino acids. V dropped 2 bases and J dropped 0 bases, with 12 bases sitting between them. Germline CDR1 is MNHNS and CDR2 is SASEGT. DNA for the CDR3: TGTGCCAGCAGTGAACGCGCAGGGGTAAGCACAGATACGCAGTATTTT. Amino acid sequence: CASSERAGVSTDTQYF.

The chain joins TRBV4-1 to TRBJ2-1; 13 bases are shared with TRBD2. The CDR3 has 15 residues. The germline gives CDR1 MGHRA, CDR2 YSYEKL. V gave up 5 bases and J gave up 4 bases; unmatched junction bases: 2. CDR3 DNA sequence: TGCGCCAGCAGCTCGACTAGCGGGGGGTACAATGAGCAGTTCTTC. This gives the protein CASSSTSGGYNEQFF.

This clone turned up a few times. The chain employs TRBV4-2 and TRBJ1-1, with TRBD1 as a possible D gene (5 bases). Germline CDR1 reads LGHNA; CDR2 reads YNFKEQ. Trimming left V 3 bases short and J 7 bases short, with 12 bases between. The CDR3 contains 13 residues. The CDR3 bases are TGTGCCAGCAGCCACTACGGGACCAATGAAGCTTTCTTT. Amino acid sequence: CASSHYGTNEAFF.

The chain uses TRBV5-4 and TRBJ2-3; D is possibly TRBD2 (7 bases). Trimming pared 4 bases from V and 4 bases from J, leaving 22 bases between. The CDR3 runs 17 residues. Per the germline V gene, CDR1 is SGHNT and CDR2 is YYREEE (reference sequence). The CDR3, as DNA: TGTGCCAGCAGCGACCAACTATGGGGGGGCGAGCCAGATACGCAGTATTTT. It specifies CASSDQLWGGEPDTQYF. Full variable domain (remainder filled in from reference TRBV5-4 and TRBJ2-3): ETGVTQSPTHLIKTRGQQVTLRCSSQSGHNTVSWYQQALGQGPQFIFQYYREEENGRGNFPPRFSGLQFPNYSSELNVNALELDDSALYLCASSDQLWGGEPDTQYFGPGTRLTVL.

This chain connects TRBV5-1 to TRBJ2-3; 9 bases agree with TRBD2. The CDR3 runs 15 residues. V shed 4 bases, J shed 0 bases, and the junction held 3 bases outside the gene matches. The germline V gene encodes CDR1 SGHRS and CDR2 YFSETQ. In nucleotides, the CDR3 is TGCGCCAGCAGCCAAGGACTAGCGAGCACAGATACGCAGTATTTT. Its translation: CASSQGLASTDTQYF.

This clone was picked up one time. The V and J genes are TRBV9 and TRBJ2-4; 11 nucleotides align to TRBD2. Per germline, CDR1 SGDLS and CDR2 YYNGEE. After removal of 4 bases from V and 8 bases from J, the junction contained 17 bases not matched to a gene. CDR3 size: 18 residues. The CDR3 sequence is CASSLTPGVAGGPYIQYF. As DNA, the CDR3 is TGTGCCAGCAGCCTCACCCCTGGGGTAGCGGGAGGGCCATACATTCAGTACTTC. The full variable domain, its missing parts supplied by reference TRBV9 and TRBJ2-4, is DSGVTQTPKHLITATGQRVTLRCSPRSGDLSVYWYQQSLDQGLQFLIQYYNGEERAKGNILERFSAQQFPDLHSELNLSSLELGDSALYFCASSLTPGVAGGPYIQYFGAGTRLSVL.

The chain couples TRBV6-1 to TRBJ1-2; D ambiguous. This CDR3 comprises 14 residues. The V gene's germline CDR1 is MNHNS and CDR2 SASEGT. The ends were cut back, 4 bases at V and 4 bases at J, with 13 bases in the middle. Written as DNA, the CDR3 is TGTGCCAGCAGTGCCGAACTAGGGATCTATGGCTACACCTTC. Its protein product is CASSAELGIYGYTF.

The chain couples TRBV19 to TRBJ2-6; TRBD1 matches 11 bases. V dropped 4 bases and J dropped 0; count of bases not matched to a gene: 2. Germline assignment: CDR1 LNHDA and CDR2 SQIVND (reference sequence). The CDR3 runs to 17 residues. The CDR3 nucleotides are TGTGCCAGTAGTAGCGGGACAGGGGGCTCTGGGGCCAACGTCCTGACTTTC. Amino acid sequence: CASSSGTGGSGANVLTF. Based on the CDR3 plus reference TRBV19 and TRBJ2-6, the full variable domain is DGGITQSPKYLFRKEGQNVTLSCEQNLNHDAMYWYRQDPGQGLRLIYYSQIVNDFQKGDIAEGYSVSREKKESFPLTVTSAQKNPTAFYLCASSSGTGGSGANVLTFGAGSRLTVL.

This clone was seen a few times. The genes are TRBV30 and TRBJ1-5; D is ambiguous. The CDR3 totals 15 residues. Germline V CDR1 and CDR2: GTSNPN, SVGIG (reference sequence). The V end lost 1 base, the J end lost 6 bases, and 16 bases lay between the germline ends. The CDR3 coding sequence is TGTGCCTGGAGTGATCCTGCCCTAGGGATTCAGCCCCAGCATTTT. As protein: CAWSDPALGIQPQHF.

The chain employs TRBV4-1 and TRBJ1-1; D is unclear. The CDR3 extends over 15 amino acids. CDR1 MGHRA and CDR2 YSYEKL come from the germline V gene. Trimming removed 1 base at V and 1 base at J, with 10 bases between. The CDR3: CASSQGSRANTEAFF. The CDR3 DNA follows: TGCGCCAGCAGCCAAGGGTCACGGGCGAACACTGAAGCTTTCTTT.

This clone was recorded only once. The chain recombines TRBV6-5 with TRBJ2-5; perhaps TRBD1 as D (5 bases). Per germline, CDR1 MNHEY and CDR2 SVGAGI. V was trimmed by 4 bases and J by 2 bases, leaving 11 bases between them. There are 14 residues in the CDR3. CDR3 region: CASSWGPTQETQYF. Here the CDR3 DNA reads TGTGCCAGCAGTTGGGGCCCTACTCAAGAGACCCAGTACTTC.

This CDR3 is CATGAGQIDYGYTF. DNA of the CDR3: TGTGCCACCGGTGCGGGACAGATAGACTATGGCTACACCTTC. V and J are TRBV7-8 and TRBJ1-2; 7 nucleotides line up with TRBD1. Trimming cost V 10 bases and J 3 bases; bases outside gene matches: 11. Germline V CDR1 and CDR2: SGHVS, FQNEAQ. CDR3 length equals 14 residues.

The CDR3 loop reads CASSLRFGNTEAFF. CDR3 DNA sequence: TGCGCCAGCAGCTTGAGATTTGGGAACACTGAAGCTTTCTTT. This rearrangement joins TRBV5-1 to TRBJ1-1; D ambiguous. The CDR3 is 14 residues long. V was trimmed by 1 base and J by 1 base, leaving 8 bases between them. Germline-derived CDR1 and CDR2 are SGHRS and YFSETQ.

CDR3 sequence (DNA): TGCGCCAGCAGCTTGGACGGACCGTATAGCAATCAGCCCCAGCATTTT. Encoded protein: CASSLDGPYSNQPQHF. This chain connects TRBV5-1 to TRBJ1-5; D gene ambiguous. Trimming cost V 0 bases and J 0 bases, with 10 bases left between them. Germline V CDR1 and CDR2: SGHRS, YFSETQ. The CDR3 runs to 16 residues.

The chain combines TRBV7-2 with TRBJ2-2; 8 bases match TRBD2. V lost 3 bases and J lost 3; bases outside the gene matches: 6. Germline CDR1 is SGHTA and CDR2 is FQGNSA. The CDR3 covers 16 residues. CDR3 amino acids: CASSLYQREYTGELFF. The CDR3 bases are TGTGCCAGCAGCTTGTACCAGCGGGAGTACACCGGGGAGCTGTTTTTT.

V gene TRBV6-1 combines with J gene TRBJ1-2, with TRBD1 matching over 7 bases. The CDR3 loop spans 12 amino acids. Looked up from germline, CDR1 is MNHNS and CDR2 is SASEGT. Trimming removed 4 bases from V and 5 bases from J; junction bases left unmatched: 1. CDR3 sequence reads: CASSGQGYGYTF. In nucleotides, the CDR3 is TGTGCCAGCAGTGGACAGGGATATGGCTACACCTTC.

V usage is TRBV13 and J usage is TRBJ1-1; no reliable D call. The germline gives CDR1 PRHDT, CDR2 FYEKMQ (reference sequence). The CDR3 sequence is 14 residues long. V lost 0 bases, J lost 5 bases, and 10 bases lay in between. DNA of the CDR3: TGTGCCAGCAGCTTAGGCAGTTGGGCTACTGAAGCTTTCTTT. This translates into CASSLGSWATEAFF.

The chain couples TRBV6-6 to TRBJ2-3; D uncertain. V dropped 3 bases and J dropped 1 base, with 5 bases sitting between them. The CDR3 is 13 amino acids. Per germline, CDR1 MNHNY and CDR2 SVGAGI (reference sequence). The CDR3 sequence: CASSYPGTDTQYF. For the CDR3, the DNA is TGTGCCAGCAGTTATCCAGGCACAGATACGCAGTATTTT.

J is TRBJ2-5 and V is TRBV5-6; 10 nucleotides align to TRBD2. Germline V CDR1 and CDR2: SGHDT, YYEEEE. This CDR3 has 19 residues. The V and J ends lost 0 bases and 1 base, in that order; junction bases with no gene match: 12. CDR3 nucleotides: TGTGCCAGCAGCTTGGCCCGCGCTAGCGGGGGTTATATCCAAGAGACCCAGTACTTC. Translated: CASSLARASGGYIQETQYF.

This chain uses TRBV15 with TRBJ2-1; D uncertain. The CDR3 has 15 amino acids. CDR1 and CDR2 (germline): LNHNV, YYDKDF (reference sequence). Deletions cut 0 bases from V and 0 bases from J, with 6 bases between. Written as DNA, the CDR3 is TGTGCCACCAGCAGAGAGGGAAGCTCCTACAATGAGCAGTTCTTC. Protein product: CATSREGSSYNEQFF.

V gene TRBV7-2 combines with J gene TRBJ1-5; no reliable D call. V was shortened by 3 bases and J by 2 bases, with 5 bases between the two germline ends. Germline V gene sequence: CDR1 SGHTA, CDR2 FQGNSA. The CDR3 is 13 amino acids. The CDR3 region is CASSFGGNQPQHF. The CDR3 DNA follows: TGTGCCAGCAGCTTCGGGGGCAATCAGCCCCAGCATTTT.

In this sample, this clone turned up once. V is TRBV15 and J is TRBJ2-2; D perhaps matches TRBD2 (6 bases). This CDR3 contains 14 residues. CDR1 is LNHNV, CDR2 YYDKDF, per germline (reference sequence). The ends were cut back, 4 bases at V and 5 bases at J, with 11 bases in the middle. CDR3 sequence (DNA): TGTGCCACCAGCACAGGGACTCGGACCGGGGAGCTGTTTTTT. It yields the protein CATSTGTRTGELFF.

J is TRBJ2-3 and V is TRBV7-9, with D possibly matching TRBD2 (6 bases). This CDR3 comprises 15 residues. V lost 5 bases and J lost 3, with 15 bases in between. Germline V lookup: CDR1 SEHNR, CDR2 FQNEAQ (reference sequence). CDR3 sequence reads: CASSPRGGTTDTQYF. The DNA for the CDR3 is TGTGCCAGCAGCCCGAGGGGCGGGACGACAGATACGCAGTATTTT.

The CDR3 loop reads CASSPRDRGPRKNIQYF. The DNA of the CDR3 is TGTGCCAGTAGTCCCCGGGACAGGGGACCGAGAAAAAACATTCAGTACTTC. The J gene is TRBJ2-4, the V gene TRBV19; TRBD1 matches at 10 bases. The germline V gene encodes CDR1 LNHDA and CDR2 SQIVND (reference sequence). The CDR3 is made up of 17 amino acids. V dropped 5 bases and J dropped 4; count of bases not matched to a gene: 11.